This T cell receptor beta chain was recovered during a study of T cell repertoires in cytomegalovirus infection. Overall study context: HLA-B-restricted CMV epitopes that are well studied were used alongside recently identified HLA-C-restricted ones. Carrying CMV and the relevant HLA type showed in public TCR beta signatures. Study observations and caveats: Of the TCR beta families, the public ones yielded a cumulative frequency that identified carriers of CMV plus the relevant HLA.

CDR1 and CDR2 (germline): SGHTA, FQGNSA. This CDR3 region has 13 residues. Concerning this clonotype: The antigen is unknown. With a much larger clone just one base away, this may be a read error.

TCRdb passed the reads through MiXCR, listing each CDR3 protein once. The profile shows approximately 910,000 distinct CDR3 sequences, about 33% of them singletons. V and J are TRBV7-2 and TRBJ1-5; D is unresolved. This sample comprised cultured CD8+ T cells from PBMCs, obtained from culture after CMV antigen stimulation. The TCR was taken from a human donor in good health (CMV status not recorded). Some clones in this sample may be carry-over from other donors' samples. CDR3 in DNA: TGTGTCAGCAGCGCGAGGCCCCCTCAGCCCCAGCATTTT. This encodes CVSSARPPQPQHF.